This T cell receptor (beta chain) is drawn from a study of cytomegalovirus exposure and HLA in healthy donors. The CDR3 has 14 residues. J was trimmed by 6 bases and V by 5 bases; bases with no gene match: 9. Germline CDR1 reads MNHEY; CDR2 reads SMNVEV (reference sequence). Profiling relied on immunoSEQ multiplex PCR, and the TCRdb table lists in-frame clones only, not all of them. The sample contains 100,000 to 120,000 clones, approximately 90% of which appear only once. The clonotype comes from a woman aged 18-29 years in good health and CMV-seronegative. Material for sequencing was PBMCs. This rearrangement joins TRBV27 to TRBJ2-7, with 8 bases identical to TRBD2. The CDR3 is CASSPGVAGSEQYF. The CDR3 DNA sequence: TGTGCCAGCAGTCCCGGGGTAGCGGGGTCCGAGCAGTACTTC.